This T cell receptor beta chain was documented in a study of shared clonotypes between healthy human individuals. Sequencing was performed with immunoSEQ multiplex PCR; in TCRdb, only in-frame clones are kept and a portion is missing. The table lists over a million clones, 96% of them singletons. The CDR3 runs to 13 residues. The germline V and J ends were trimmed by 4 bases and 2 bases, with 6 bases remaining between them. CDR1 SGDLS and CDR2 YYNGEE come from the germline V gene. The chain carries TRBV9 and TRBJ2-2; D ambiguous. This sequence originates from a man aged 25 to 40 in good health. The specimen sequenced was naive CD4+ T cells sorted from blood. Subset: CD45RA+ positively selected. CDR3 nucleotide sequence: TGTGCCAGCAGCCACAGTAACACCGGGGAGCTGTTTTTT. Encoded protein: CASSHSNTGELFF. The full variable domain, with the rest looked up from reference TRBV9 and TRBJ2-2, is DSGVTQTPKHLITATGQRVTLRCSPRSGDLSVYWYQQSLDQGLQFLIQYYNGEERAKGNILERFSAQQFPDLHSELNLSSLELGDSALYFCASSHSNTGELFFGEGSRLTVL.